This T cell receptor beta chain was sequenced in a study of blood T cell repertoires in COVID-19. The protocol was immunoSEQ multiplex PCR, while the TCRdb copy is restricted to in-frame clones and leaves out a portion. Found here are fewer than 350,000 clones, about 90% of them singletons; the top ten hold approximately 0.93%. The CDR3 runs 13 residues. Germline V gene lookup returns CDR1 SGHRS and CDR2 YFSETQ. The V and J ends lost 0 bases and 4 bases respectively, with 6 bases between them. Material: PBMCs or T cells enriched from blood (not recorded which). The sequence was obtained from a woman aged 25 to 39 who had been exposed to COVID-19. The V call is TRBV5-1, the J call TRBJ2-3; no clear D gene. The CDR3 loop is CASSLDPADTQYF. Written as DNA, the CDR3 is TGCGCCAGCAGCTTGGATCCGGCAGATACGCAGTATTTT.